The source of this T cell receptor beta chain is a study of control samples from healthy donors and cancer patients. Libraries were prepared by immunoSEQ multiplex PCR; TCRdb keeps only in-frame clonotypes and omits some of them. Of roughly 170,000 clones in the sample, just over 85% were seen once. Sequencing input: blood. The clonotype originates from a woman in her 30s in good health.

For the CDR3, the DNA is TGTGCCATCAGTGAGCAGGGTTATAATTCACCCCTCCACTTT. Translation: CAISEQGYNSPLHF. This chain connects TRBV10-3 to TRBJ1-6; TRBD1 might be the D (5 bases). Trimming removed 2 bases from V and 4 bases from J, with 6 bases in between. Germline CDR1 and CDR2: ENHRY and SYGVKD. This CDR3 has 14 amino acids.